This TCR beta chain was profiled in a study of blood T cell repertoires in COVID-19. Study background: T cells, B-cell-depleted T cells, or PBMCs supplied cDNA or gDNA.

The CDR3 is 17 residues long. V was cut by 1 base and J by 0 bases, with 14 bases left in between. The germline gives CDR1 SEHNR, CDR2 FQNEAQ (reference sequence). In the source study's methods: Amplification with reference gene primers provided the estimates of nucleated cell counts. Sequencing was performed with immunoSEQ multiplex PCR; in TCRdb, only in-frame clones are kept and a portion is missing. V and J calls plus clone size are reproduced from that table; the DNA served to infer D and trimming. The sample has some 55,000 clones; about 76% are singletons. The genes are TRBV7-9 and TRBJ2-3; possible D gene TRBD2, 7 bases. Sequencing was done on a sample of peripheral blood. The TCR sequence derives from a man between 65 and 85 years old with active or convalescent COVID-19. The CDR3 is CASSLGRRGASTDTQYF. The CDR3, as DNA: TGTGCCAGCAGCTTAGGGCGCCGGGGGGCCAGCACAGATACGCAGTATTTT.